A single sample is the source of the 27 T cell receptor beta chains below, sequenced in a study of cytomegalovirus exposure and HLA in healthy donors. Sequenced by immunoSEQ multiplex PCR; TCRdb stores in-frame clones only, minus some. The data show hundreds of thousands of clones, with around 86% seen just once and roughly 0.83% held by the top ten. The sequencing sample was made of PBMCs. These receptors all come from a woman younger than 35 in good health and CMV-seronegative.

The chain joins TRBV9 to TRBJ1-2, with 7 bases aligning to TRBD1. The CDR3 length is 14 residues. The V gene end was trimmed by 0 bases and the J gene end by 7 bases; junction bases not matched to a gene: 6. Germline loops: CDR1 SGDLS, CDR2 YYNGEE. DNA for the CDR3: TGTGCCAGCAGCGTAGGAGACAGGGCGACTGGCTACACCTTC. It is translated as CASSVGDRATGYTF. Complete variable domain (other parts from reference TRBV9 and TRBJ1-2): DSGVTQTPKHLITATGQRVTLRCSPRSGDLSVYWYQQSLDQGLQFLIQYYNGEERAKGNILERFSAQQFPDLHSELNLSSLELGDSALYFCASSVGDRATGYTFGSGTRLTVV.

This clone was detected only a few times. Other DNA sequences in the sample encode the same CDR3. CDR3 DNA sequence: TGTGCCAGCAGTTTATATGGACAGGGGAATCAGCCCCAGCATTTT. The encoded protein is CASSLYGQGNQPQHF. This chain links TRBV28 with TRBJ1-5; TRBD1 matches 9 bases. The CDR3 runs 15 residues. The germline V gene encodes CDR1 MDHEN and CDR2 SYDVKM. The trim removed 1 base at V and 4 bases at J, leaving 2 bases unmatched. Looking up the rest from reference TRBV28 and TRBJ1-5 gives the full variable domain: DVKVTQSSRYLVKRTGEKVFLECVQDMDHENMFWYRQDPGLGLRLIYFSYDVKMKEKGDIPEGYSVSREKKERFSLILESASTNQTSMYLCASSLYGQGNQPQHFGDGTRLSIL.

V usage is TRBV29-1 and J usage is TRBJ1-1, with TRBD1 matching 8 bases. With 4 bases clipped from V and 1 base from J, the junction kept 8 bases outside the gene matches. CDR1 is SQVTM and CDR2 is ANQGSEA in the germline V gene. The length of the CDR3 is 15 residues. Here the CDR3 reads CSVVGRQGKNTEAFF. DNA of the CDR3: TGCAGCGTTGTTGGACGACAGGGGAAGAACACTGAAGCTTTCTTT. Looking up the rest from reference TRBV29-1 and TRBJ1-1 gives the full variable domain: SAVISQKPSRDICQRGTSLTIQCQVDSQVTMMFWYRQQPGQSLTLIATANQGSEATYESGFVIDKFPISRPNLTFSTLTVSNMSPEDSSIYLCSVVGRQGKNTEAFFGQGTRLTVV.

V usage is TRBV27 and J usage is TRBJ2-3, with TRBD2 as a possible D gene (6 bases). Trimming shortened V by 2 bases and J by 0 bases, and 15 bases separated the two germline ends. Germline V gene lookup returns CDR1 MNHEY and CDR2 SMNVEV (reference sequence). The CDR3 sequence is 17 residues long. DNA for the CDR3: TGTGCCAGCAGTTTAGGGCGGGCGGGGACTAGCACAGATACGCAGTATTTT. The encoded protein is CASSLGRAGTSTDTQYF.

This chain links TRBV30 with TRBJ2-1; TRBD1 agrees at 7 bases. With V trimmed by 7 bases and J by 2 bases, 11 bases remained unmatched. Germline values: CDR1 GTSNPN, CDR2 SVGIG (reference sequence). The CDR3 totals 15 residues. CDR3 DNA sequence: TGTGCCTTCCAGGGGGAGACTTCGACCTACAATGAGCAGTTCTTC. Protein: CAFQGETSTYNEQFF. Full variable domain (outside the CDR3, taken from reference TRBV30 and TRBJ2-1): SQTIHQWPATLVQPVGSPLSLECTVEGTSNPNLYWYRQAAGRGLQLLFYSVGIGQISSEVPQNLSASRPQDRQFILSSKKLLLSDSGFYLCAFQGETSTYNEQFFGPGTRLTVL.

The chain links TRBV5-1 to TRBJ1-2; tentative D call: TRBD1 (6 bases). The germline gives CDR1 SGHRS, CDR2 YFSETQ. Trimming shortened V by 0 bases and J by 2 bases, and 14 bases separated the two germline ends. The CDR3 runs 16 residues. Here the CDR3 reads CASSLVEGEKNYGYTF. The CDR3 nucleotides read TGCGCCAGCAGCTTGGTAGAGGGGGAGAAGAACTATGGCTACACCTTC.

This sequence joins TRBV5-1 and TRBJ2-5, with TRBD1 matching over 7 bases. The germline CDR1 and CDR2 sequences are SGHRS and YFSETQ. Trimming at V came to 1 base and at J to 4 bases, leaving 1 base not matched to a gene. CDR3 length equals 13 residues. The CDR3 spells CASSLTGVETQYF. The CDR3, as DNA: TGCGCCAGCAGCTTGACAGGGGTAGAGACCCAGTACTTC.

This clone was detected only a few times. V gene TRBV18 combines with J gene TRBJ1-6; the match to TRBD1 covers 8 bases. This CDR3 is built from 14 residues. The germline CDR1 and CDR2 sequences are KGHSH and LQKENI. J was trimmed by 9 bases and V by 2 bases; bases with no gene match: 3. The CDR3 reads CASSPDRGGSPLHF. The CDR3 DNA sequence: TGTGCCAGCTCACCAGACAGGGGAGGTTCACCCCTCCACTTT.

CDR3 sequence (DNA): TGTGCCAGTAGTATAATATACCGGGACAGTGGCAATTCACCCCTCCACTTT. Translation gives CASSIIYRDSGNSPLHF. This chain links TRBV19 with TRBJ1-6; 7 nucleotides match TRBD1. V dropped 2 bases and J dropped 7; count of bases not matched to a gene: 11. This CDR3 is 17 amino acids long. Germline V gives CDR1 LNHDA, CDR2 SQIVND (reference sequence). The entire variable domain, with the rest obtained from reference TRBV19 and TRBJ1-6, is as follows: DGGITQSPKYLFRKEGQNVTLSCEQNLNHDAMYWYRQDPGQGLRLIYYSQIVNDFQKGDIAEGYSVSREKKESFPLTVTSAQKNPTAFYLCASSIIYRDSGNSPLHFGNGTRLTVT.

This clone was observed a handful of times. The chain recombines TRBV2 with TRBJ2-5, with a tentative D call TRBD2 (6 bases). The CDR3 is made up of 15 amino acids. Germline lookup yields CDR1 SNHLY and CDR2 FYNNEI. V was trimmed by 6 bases and J by 0 bases, leaving 14 bases between them. This chain's CDR3 is CASRKIGGYQETQYF. The CDR3 nucleotides read TGTGCCAGCAGGAAAATCGGGGGTTACCAAGAGACCCAGTACTTC.

This rearrangement joins TRBV2 to TRBJ2-1; 10 nucleotides match TRBD2. The J segment lost 6 bases and the V segment lost 1 base, leaving 3 bases of the junction unmatched. Germline CDR1 reads SNHLY; CDR2 reads FYNNEI. This CDR3 spans 15 amino acids. The CDR3 DNA sequence: TGTGCCAGCAGTGAAGAGGGACTAGCGACCAATGAGCAGTTCTTC. It codes for CASSEEGLATNEQFF.

The rearrangement joins TRBV27 to TRBJ2-1; TRBD2 matches 12 bases. This CDR3 spans 16 amino acids. V was clipped by 7 bases and J by 8 bases; unmatched bases: 12. In germline, CDR1 is MNHEY, CDR2 SMNVEV (reference sequence). DNA for the CDR3: TGTGCCAGCACCCTTCGGGGACTAGCGGGTGGCTATGAGCAGTTCTTC. Its protein is CASTLRGLAGGYEQFF.

J is TRBJ2-7 and V is TRBV4-1; 7 nucleotides line up with TRBD1. V trimming: 2 bases; J trimming: 1 base; junction bases outside the gene matches: 2. This CDR3 comprises 14 residues. Germline V gene lookup returns CDR1 MGHRA and CDR2 YSYEKL. The CDR3 reads CASSQRQGSYEQYF. The CDR3, as DNA: TGCGCCAGCAGCCAACGACAGGGATCCTACGAGCAGTACTTC.

J is TRBJ2-3 and V is TRBV23-1, with 11 bases lining up with TRBD2. Being an ORF, TRBV23-1 has a function that is uncertain. Germline trimming cut 6 bases from V and 1 base from J; bases unmatched to any gene: 21. The CDR3 spans 21 residues. CDR3 in DNA: TGCGCCAGCAGCCCCGGTGGGTCCGGGACTAGCGGAGTTAAAGGCACAGATACGCAGTATTTT. Protein sequence: CASSPGGSGTSGVKGTDTQYF.

V and J are TRBV1 and TRBJ2-3; the table calls TRBD2, which could not be checked here. TRBV1 is reported as a pseudogene. This CDR3 is 16 amino acids long. This chain's CDR3 is CTSSQDILCRGDTQYF. CDR3 DNA sequence: TGCACCAGCAGCCAAGATATTCTCTGCCGAGGGGATACGCAGTATTTT.

This clone was seen only a few times. The rearrangement uses TRBV27 and TRBJ1-5; D is possibly TRBD1 (6 bases). Trimming cost V 2 bases and J 4 bases, with 9 bases left between them. The CDR3 is made up of 14 amino acids. Germline assignment: CDR1 MNHEY and CDR2 SMNVEV (reference sequence). In DNA form, the CDR3 reads TGTGCCAGCAGTTTAGGACAGCTAAATCAGCCCCAGCATTTT. The encoded protein is CASSLGQLNQPQHF.

The V call is TRBV15, the J call TRBJ2-3, with 13 nucleotides matching TRBD2. Germline assignment: CDR1 LNHNV and CDR2 YYDKDF (reference sequence). This CDR3 spans 19 amino acids. V lost 1 base to trimming and J lost 3 bases; unmatched junction nucleotides: 10. For the CDR3, the DNA is TGTGCCACCAGCAGAGCCAAGAGGGGGACTAGCGGGAAGACAGATACGCAGTATTTT. Encoded protein: CATSRAKRGTSGKTDTQYF.

V and J are TRBV6-1 and TRBJ1-5, with TRBD1 matching 7 bases. CDR1 is MNHNS, CDR2 SASEGT, per germline. The CDR3 is made up of 15 amino acids. Trimming removed 7 bases from V and 4 bases from J; junction bases left unmatched: 10. The CDR3 region has the DNA TGTGCCAGCATCTCCTTGAAGGGGGCGAATCAGCCCCAGCATTTT. Residues: CASISLKGANQPQHF.

V gene TRBV15 combines with J gene TRBJ1-2; D uncertain. Germline V CDR1 and CDR2: LNHNV, YYDKDF (reference sequence). The CDR3 spans 13 residues. Trimming cost V 0 bases and J 7 bases, with 9 bases left between them. CDR3 bases: TGTGCCACCAGCAGAGATGGGCAGCCTGGCTACACCTTC. Its protein product is CATSRDGQPGYTF.

The chain joins TRBV28 to TRBJ1-2; 8 nucleotides align to TRBD1. Germline V gene lookup returns CDR1 MDHEN and CDR2 SYDVKM. V gave up 7 bases and J gave up 7 bases; unmatched junction bases: 8. The length of the CDR3 is 13 residues. CDR3 region: CASTPGQAGGYTF. DNA for the CDR3: TGTGCCAGCACCCCGGGACAGGCGGGTGGCTACACCTTC.

This rearrangement joins TRBV5-4 to TRBJ2-3; maybe TRBD2 (6 bases). Trimming cost V 0 bases and J 2 bases, with 10 bases left between them. CDR1 is SGHNT and CDR2 is YYREEE in the germline V gene (reference sequence). The length of the CDR3 is 15 residues. CDR3 residues: CASSLVGDSTDTQYF. The CDR3 region has the DNA TGTGCCAGCAGCTTGGTTGGGGACTCCACAGATACGCAGTATTTT.

This chain joins TRBV5-1 and TRBJ1-6; unclear D gene. The germline gives CDR1 SGHRS, CDR2 YFSETQ. V lost 7 bases and J lost 5, with 10 bases in between. The CDR3 is 13 amino acids. This CDR3 is CASAERNNSPLHF. CDR3 DNA sequence: TGCGCCAGCGCAGAGCGCAATAATTCACCCCTCCACTTT.

The chain carries TRBV27 and TRBJ2-6; 8 bases line up with TRBD1. The length of the CDR3 is 15 residues. V trimming: 4 bases; J trimming: 5 bases; junction bases outside the gene matches: 4. Per germline, CDR1 MNHEY and CDR2 SMNVEV (reference sequence). CDR3 coding DNA: TGTGCCAGCAGTTCGAGACAGGGGCGGGCCAACGTCCTGACTTTC. It yields the protein CASSSRQGRANVLTF.

The rearrangement links TRBV9 to TRBJ1-2; 8 positions match TRBD1. V dropped 3 bases and J dropped 4; count of bases not matched to a gene: 8. The CDR3 loop spans 15 amino acids. CDR1 and CDR2 from the germline V gene are SGDLS and YYNGEE. The CDR3 nucleotides are TGTGCCAGCAGCGCAAGTACAGGGGGGGCCTATGGCTACACCTTC. Its protein is CASSASTGGAYGYTF.

This clone was seen a single time. The chain carries TRBV15 and TRBJ1-2; TRBD1 is a possible D gene (6 bases). V lost 4 bases to trimming and J lost 10 bases, with 13 bases between them. The CDR3 sequence is 12 residues long. CDR1 and CDR2 from the germline V gene are LNHNV and YYDKDF (reference sequence). Here the CDR3 reads CATSTLQGSYTF. CDR3 nucleotides: TGTGCCACCAGCACTCTACAGGGCTCCTACACCTTC.

The chain links TRBV9 to TRBJ1-2, with D perhaps matching TRBD1 (6 bases). The V and J ends lost 3 bases and 6 bases respectively, with 21 bases between them. This CDR3 comprises 16 residues. Per germline, CDR1 SGDLS and CDR2 YYNGEE. This chain's CDR3 is CASSGGGQNYFDGYTF. CDR3 DNA sequence: TGTGCCAGCAGCGGAGGTGGACAGAACTATTTCGATGGCTACACCTTC.

This clone came up once. V gene TRBV7-8 combines with J gene TRBJ2-3, with D unclear. The CDR3 is 13 residues long. Trimming pared 6 bases from V and 4 bases from J, leaving 11 bases between. In germline, CDR1 is SGHVS, CDR2 FQNEAQ. The CDR3 DNA reads as TGTGCCAGCAGTAATAGCCGCGCAGATACGCAGTATTTT. This encodes CASSNSRADTQYF.